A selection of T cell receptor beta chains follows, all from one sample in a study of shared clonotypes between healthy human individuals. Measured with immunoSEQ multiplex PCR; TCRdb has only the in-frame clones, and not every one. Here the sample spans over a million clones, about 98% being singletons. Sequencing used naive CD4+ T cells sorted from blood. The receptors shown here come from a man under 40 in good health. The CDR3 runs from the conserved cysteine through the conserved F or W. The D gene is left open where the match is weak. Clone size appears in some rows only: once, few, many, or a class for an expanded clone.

CASSLEASGEQYF | TGTGCCAGCAGCTTGGAGGCTAGCGGCGAGCAGTACTTC | - | TRBJ2-7 | TRBD2 | TRBV5-5
CASSSEGPSSYEQYF | TGTGCCAGCAGTTCCGAGGGACCGAGCTCCTACGAGCAGTACTTC | - | TRBJ2-7 | - | TRBV28
CALSGDSYNEQFF | TGTGCCTTGAGCGGGGACTCCTACAATGAGCAGTTCTTC | - | TRBJ2-1 | TRBD2 | TRBV28
CAISESAGRATYEQYF | TGTGCCATCAGTGAGTCGGCTGGACGGGCAACCTACGAGCAGTACTTC | - | TRBJ2-7 | - | TRBV10-3
CASSVGRSGRDEQFF | TGTGCCAGCAGCGTAGGAAGGAGCGGGCGGGATGAGCAGTTCTTC | once | TRBJ2-1 | - | TRBV9
CASSLAGDSNQPQHF | TGTGCCAGCAGTTTGGCGGGTGATAGCAATCAGCCCCAGCATTTT | - | TRBJ1-5 | - | TRBV28
CASSPPIYRPTYEQYF | TGTGCCAGCAGTCCCCCGATTTACAGGCCTACCTACGAGCAGTACTTC | - | TRBJ2-7 | - | TRBV28
CASSPGLNNEQFF | TGTGCCAGCTCACCTGGGCTGAACAATGAGCAGTTCTTC | - | TRBJ2-1 | - | TRBV18
CASSEVRTESSGANVLTF | TGCGCCAGCAGTGAAGTACGGACCGAAAGCTCTGGGGCCAACGTCCTGACTTTC | - | TRBJ2-6 | - | TRBV10-2
CASSQAKTTGVSSYEQYF | TGTGCCAGCAGCCAAGCCAAAACGACAGGGGTCAGCTCCTACGAGCAGTACTTC | - | TRBJ2-7 | TRBD1 | TRBV14
CASRDSGGSTDTQYF | TGCGCCAGCAGAGATTCAGGGGGCTCGACAGATACGCAGTATTTT | - | TRBJ2-3 | TRBD1 | TRBV5-1